The 24 T cell receptor beta chains given below trace back to one sample, sequenced in a study of T-cell reconstitution after alpha-beta-depleted transplantation in children. This sample's TCRbeta library carried unique molecular identifier barcodes. One entry per CDR3 protein results from TCRdb running MiXCR on the PCR reads. The sample comprises over 100,000 distinct CDR3 sequences, under 13% of which are singletons, and under 40% rests with the top ten. The sequenced sample was PBMCs, obtained before TCRalphabeta/CD19-depleted stem cell transplant. These receptors came from a boy aged 2 to 10 with acute lymphoblastic leukemia, due to receive a stem cell transplant.

This chain uses TRBV20-1 with TRBJ2-5; a weak D match, TRBD2 (6 bases). V was clipped by 3 bases and J by 2 bases, with 19 bases between them. The CDR3 is made up of 16 amino acids. Germline-derived CDR1 and CDR2 are DFQATT and SNEGSKA (reference sequence). The CDR3 DNA sequence: TGCAGTGCTAGCCTCGGTGGCCTAGCGCGGCAAGAGACCCAGTACTTC. It translates to CSASLGGLARQETQYF.

This clonotype was detected only a few times. The CDR3 protein is CARRASSGTQYF. The CDR3 DNA follows: TGTGCCAGACGGGCCTCGAGTGGGACCCAGTACTTC. The chain carries TRBV2 and TRBJ2-5, with D uncertain. The CDR3 runs 12 residues. Germline V gene sequence: CDR1 SNHLY, CDR2 FYNNEI. The ends were cut back, 9 bases at V and 7 bases at J, with 15 bases in the middle.

V gene TRBV7-9 combines with J gene TRBJ2-1; the match to TRBD2 covers 7 bases. CDR3 length: 17 amino acids. J was trimmed by 5 bases and V by 5 bases; bases with no gene match: 15. From germline, CDR1 is SEHNR and CDR2 FQNEAQ (reference sequence). CDR3 coding DNA: TGTGCCAGCAGCCGCCCGGGGGGAAGGGGCGTGGACAATGAGCAGTTCTTC. The encoded protein is CASSRPGGRGVDNEQFF.

This clonotype was counted only a few times. V is TRBV28 and J is TRBJ2-5; D tentatively fits TRBD1 or TRBD2 (6 bases each). Trimming cost V 5 bases and J 2 bases, with 15 bases left between them. This CDR3 has 15 residues. Germline lookup yields CDR1 MDHEN and CDR2 SYDVKM. The CDR3 sequence is CASSAGGLGQETQYF. The CDR3 region has the DNA TGTGCCAGCAGTGCTGGGGGGCTGGGGCAAGAGACCCAGTACTTC.

This clonotype was picked up a small number of times. The chain couples TRBV5-1 to TRBJ2-5; D ambiguous. Trimming left V 7 bases short and J 5 bases short, with 18 bases between. Germline V gene lookup returns CDR1 SGHRS and CDR2 YFSETQ. This CDR3 is built from 14 residues. CDR3 residues: CASRPRLREETQYF. The DNA of the CDR3 is TGCGCCAGCCGCCCGAGACTCCGCGAGGAGACCCAGTACTTC.

As to this clonotype: An end of the junction does not agree with germline; a read error may underlie this. The chain joins TRBV3-1 to TRBJ2-2; D remains ambiguous. CDR1 and CDR2 (germline): LGHDT, YNNKEL (reference sequence). The CDR3 length is 15 residues. CDR3 amino acids: CASSQTGRNTGELFF. The CDR3 DNA follows: TGTGCCAGCAGCCAGACTGGACGGAACACAGGGGAGCTGTTTTTT.

This clonotype has a count of ten or more. The rearrangement links TRBV29-1 to TRBJ2-7; 10 nucleotides align to TRBD2. Germline V gene lookup returns CDR1 SQVTM and CDR2 ANQGSEA. The CDR3 runs 15 residues. The junction had 11 bases not matched to a gene; V was cut back by 4 bases and J by 5 bases. The CDR3 DNA sequence: TGCAGCGTTGTCCCGCCTAGCGGGAGTGGGAACGAGCAGTACTTC. It is translated as CSVVPPSGSGNEQYF.

This clonotype has just a few counts. The rearrangement joins TRBV11-2 to TRBJ2-1; 8 positions agree with TRBD2. This CDR3 is built from 15 residues. Germline values: CDR1 SGHAT, CDR2 FQNNGV. Trimming took 5 bases from V and 5 from J; bases not matched to a gene: 8. In nucleotides, the CDR3 is TGTGCCAGCAGCACCGGGACTAGAGGGAACAATGAGCAGTTCTTC. It yields the protein CASSTGTRGNNEQFF.

The chain employs TRBV2 and TRBJ2-3; TRBD2 aligns across 13 bases. This CDR3 has 16 residues. The germline V gene has CDR1 SNHLY and CDR2 FYNNEI. Losses at the gene ends were 6 bases for V and 4 bases for J; bases not matched to a gene: 7. CDR3: CASSERLAGGSDTQYF. In DNA, the CDR3 is TGTGCCAGCAGCGAGCGACTAGCGGGAGGATCAGATACGCAGTATTTT.

The rearrangement joins TRBV21-1 to TRBJ2-1; TRBD1 is the table's D call and was not checked against the DNA. TRBV21-1 is a documented pseudogene. The CDR3 is made up of 14 amino acids. The CDR3 coding sequence is TGTGCCAGCAGCATCGCGGGACCTTACAATGAGCAGTTCTTC. Translation gives CASSIAGPYNEQFF.

This clonotype was observed a handful of times. The chain recombines TRBV5-1 with TRBJ2-7; unclear D gene. CDR3 length: 14 amino acids. CDR1 and CDR2 (germline): SGHRS, YFSETQ. The V gene lost 0 bases and the J gene lost 4 bases, with 11 bases spanning the gap. The CDR3 is CASSLGSAGYEQYF. CDR3 DNA sequence: TGCGCCAGCAGCTTGGGATCAGCCGGTTACGAGCAGTACTTC.

The chain uses TRBV5-6 and TRBJ2-7; D uncertain. The length of the CDR3 is 15 residues. Trimming removed 2 bases at V and 0 bases at J, with 12 bases between. The germline CDR1 and CDR2 sequences are SGHDT and YYEEEE. This CDR3 reads CASSFGLRSSYEQYF. In DNA form, the CDR3 reads TGTGCCAGCAGCTTTGGTCTTCGGAGCTCCTACGAGCAGTACTTC.

The chain carries TRBV20-1 and TRBJ1-1, with D possibly TRBD1 on 5 matching bases. This CDR3 is 14 amino acids long. V was shortened by 3 bases and J by 8 bases, with 19 bases between the two germline ends. The germline V gene has CDR1 DFQATT and CDR2 SNEGSKA (reference sequence). CDR3 coding DNA: TGCAGTGCTAGGTCAGGGCGGATGGGCCTGGAAGCTTTCTTT. This gives the protein CSARSGRMGLEAFF.

This clonotype was found a few times. This chain links TRBV29-1 with TRBJ1-2; a weak D match, TRBD1 (5 bases). CDR1 and CDR2 (germline): SQVTM, ANQGSEA. The CDR3 consists of 13 residues. The V end was cut by 6 bases, the J end by 7 bases, with 18 bases between. This CDR3 reads CSVGLGGRAGYTF. DNA of the CDR3: TGCAGCGTCGGTCTCGGGGGTCGAGCTGGCTACACCTTC.

To note about this clonotype: This clone may be a read error of a much larger clone one base away. The chain couples TRBV5-1 to TRBJ2-1; D may be TRBD2 (5 bases). CDR3 length equals 14 residues. Per germline, CDR1 SGHRS and CDR2 YFSETQ. With 0 bases removed from V and 8 bases from J, the gap between germline ends came to 12 bases. CDR3 nucleotide sequence: TGCGCCAGCAGCTTGGCGCAGCTTAGCGATGAGCAGTTCTTC. As protein: CASSLAQLSDEQFF.

V gene TRBV5-1 combines with J gene TRBJ2-5; possibly TRBD2 for D (6 bases). Germline V CDR1 and CDR2: SGHRS, YFSETQ. The CDR3 covers 14 residues. V was pared by 0 bases and J by 9 bases, with 15 bases between. The CDR3 sequence: CASSLAAGGNAQYF. In DNA form, the CDR3 reads TGCGCCAGCAGCTTGGCGGCAGGCGGGAATGCCCAGTACTTC.

This clonotype was counted between two and nine times. The chain links TRBV20-1 to TRBJ1-1; no definite D call. Germline assignment: CDR1 DFQATT and CDR2 SNEGSKA (reference sequence). V lost 4 bases to trimming and J lost 0 bases, with 18 bases between them. The CDR3 covers 16 residues. The CDR3 is CSAKFCRGELNTEAFF. CDR3 DNA: TGCAGTGCTAAATTCTGCCGTGGTGAACTGAACACTGAAGCTTTCTTT.

The sample holds a few counts of this clonotype. The rearrangement joins TRBV27 to TRBJ2-5, with D possibly being TRBD1 (5 bases). Germline V CDR1 and CDR2: MNHEY, SMNVEV (reference sequence). Trimming removed 4 bases at V and 1 base at J, with 19 bases between. The CDR3 runs to 17 residues. The CDR3 sequence: CASSSFTSGPLQETQYF. The CDR3 DNA follows: TGTGCCAGCAGTTCTTTTACTTCAGGGCCGCTCCAAGAGACCCAGTACTTC.

V gene TRBV20-1 combines with J gene TRBJ2-2; TRBD1 aligns across 9 bases. V gave up 7 bases and J gave up 7 bases; unmatched junction bases: 4. The CDR3 runs 12 residues. The germline V gene encodes CDR1 DFQATT and CDR2 SNEGSKA (reference sequence). CDR3 protein: CSGQGGIGELFF. CDR3 nucleotide sequence: TGCAGTGGACAGGGGGGAATCGGGGAGCTGTTTTTT.

The CDR3 is CASSPPGGYEQYF. In DNA, the CDR3 is TGTGCCAGCTCACCACCGGGGGGCTACGAGCAGTACTTC. This chain joins TRBV18 and TRBJ2-7, with D maybe TRBD2 (6 bases). Germline lookup yields CDR1 KGHSH and CDR2 LQKENI. The CDR3 is 13 amino acids. V was pared by 0 bases and J by 3 bases, with 6 bases between.

This clonotype was picked up a small number of times. V usage is TRBV7-8 and J usage is TRBJ2-5; D perhaps matches TRBD2 (6 bases). The CDR3 loop spans 15 amino acids. Trimming left V 5 bases short and J 3 bases short, with 16 bases between. The germline V gene encodes CDR1 SGHVS and CDR2 FQNEAQ. The CDR3 DNA follows: TGTGCCAGCAGCCTCGGGGGTCAGTCCAAAGAGACCCAGTACTTC. It codes for CASSLGGQSKETQYF.

DNA for the CDR3: TGTGCCAGCAGCCCGGGCAGGGGAAAAACCTACGAGCAGTACTTC. Residues: CASSPGRGKTYEQYF. The J gene is TRBJ2-7, the V gene TRBV7-9; a possible D gene is TRBD1 (6 bases). This CDR3 comprises 15 residues. V lost 5 bases to trimming and J lost 2 bases, with 16 bases between them. CDR1 SEHNR and CDR2 FQNEAQ come from the germline V gene (reference sequence).

The chain joins TRBV12-3 or TRBV12-4 to TRBJ1-1, with D possibly matching TRBD1 (6 bases). With 6 bases removed from V and 0 bases from J, the gap between germline ends came to 11 bases. This CDR3 spans 14 amino acids. In DNA form, the CDR3 reads TGTGCCAGCAGATACCCAGGGGTGAACACTGAAGCTTTCTTT. Protein: CASRYPGVNTEAFF.

This clonotype appeared many times. The gene calls are TRBV7-2 and TRBJ2-1; no firm D call. The V gene's germline CDR1 is SGHTA and CDR2 FQGNSA. The CDR3 sequence is 14 residues long. Trimming pared 4 bases from V and 6 bases from J, leaving 13 bases between. The DNA for the CDR3 is TGTGCCAGCAGCTCTGGAGTGTGGGGCAATGAGCAGTTCTTC. Encoded protein: CASSSGVWGNEQFF.